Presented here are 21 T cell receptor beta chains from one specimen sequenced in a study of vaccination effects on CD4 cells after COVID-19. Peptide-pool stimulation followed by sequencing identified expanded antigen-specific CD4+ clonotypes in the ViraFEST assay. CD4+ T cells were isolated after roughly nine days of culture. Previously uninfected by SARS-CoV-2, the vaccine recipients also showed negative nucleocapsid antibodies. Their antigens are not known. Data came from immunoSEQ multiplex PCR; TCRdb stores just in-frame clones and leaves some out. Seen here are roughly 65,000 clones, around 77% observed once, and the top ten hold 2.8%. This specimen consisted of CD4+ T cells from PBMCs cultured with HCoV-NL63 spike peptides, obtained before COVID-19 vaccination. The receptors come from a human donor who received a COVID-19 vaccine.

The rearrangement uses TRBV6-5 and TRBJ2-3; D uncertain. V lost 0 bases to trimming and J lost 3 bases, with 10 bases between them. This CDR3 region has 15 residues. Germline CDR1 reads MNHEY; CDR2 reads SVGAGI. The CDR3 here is CASSYSPQVTDTQYF. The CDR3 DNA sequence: TGTGCCAGCAGTTACTCCCCTCAGGTTACAGATACGCAGTATTTT.

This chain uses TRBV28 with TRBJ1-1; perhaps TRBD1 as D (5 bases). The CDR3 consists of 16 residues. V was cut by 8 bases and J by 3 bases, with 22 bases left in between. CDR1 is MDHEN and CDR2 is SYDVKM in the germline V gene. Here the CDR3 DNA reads TGTGCCAGCGCTGCCCCGGGGGGAGTCTCCTACACTGAAGCTTTCTTT. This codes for CASAAPGGVSYTEAFF.

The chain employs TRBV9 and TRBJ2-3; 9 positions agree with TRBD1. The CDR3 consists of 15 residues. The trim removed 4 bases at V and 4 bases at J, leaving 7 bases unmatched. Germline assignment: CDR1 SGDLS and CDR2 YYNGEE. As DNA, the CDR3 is TGTGCCAGCAGCAAACGACAGGGGGGGTCAGATACGCAGTATTTT. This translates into CASSKRQGGSDTQYF. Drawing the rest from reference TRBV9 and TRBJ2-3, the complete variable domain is DSGVTQTPKHLITATGQRVTLRCSPRSGDLSVYWYQQSLDQGLQFLIQYYNGEERAKGNILERFSAQQFPDLHSELNLSSLELGDSALYFCASSKRQGGSDTQYFGPGTRLTVL.

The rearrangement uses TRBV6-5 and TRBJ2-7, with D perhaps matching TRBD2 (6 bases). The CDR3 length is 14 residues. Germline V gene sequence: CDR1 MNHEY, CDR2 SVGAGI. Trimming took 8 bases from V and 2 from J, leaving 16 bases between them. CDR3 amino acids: CASSPSGLAYEQYV. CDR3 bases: TGTGCCAGCTCCCCTTCGGGACTTGCCTACGAGCAGTACGTC.

The CDR3 spells CASSVQGGADSPLHF. In nucleotides, the CDR3 is TGTGCCAGTAGTGTACAGGGGGGAGCGGATTCACCCCTCCACTTT. V is TRBV19 and J is TRBJ1-6, with TRBD1 matching over 8 bases. This CDR3 has 15 residues. Trimming cost V 5 bases and J 8 bases; bases outside gene matches: 8. CDR1 and CDR2 from the germline V gene are LNHDA and SQIVND (reference sequence).

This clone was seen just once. In nucleotides, the CDR3 is TGTGCCAGCCGCGGAGGGAGCGTGGATACGCAGTATTTT. Encoded protein: CASRGGSVDTQYF. J is TRBJ2-3 and V is TRBV6-6, with a weak D call TRBD2 (6 bases). This CDR3 contains 13 residues. Trimming pared 8 bases from V and 6 bases from J, leaving 15 bases between. Germline assignment: CDR1 MNHNY and CDR2 SVGAGI (reference sequence).

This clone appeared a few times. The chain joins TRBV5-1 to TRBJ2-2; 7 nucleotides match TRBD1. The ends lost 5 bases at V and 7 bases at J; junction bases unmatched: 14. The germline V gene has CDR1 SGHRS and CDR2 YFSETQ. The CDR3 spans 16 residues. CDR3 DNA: TGCGCCAGCAGTCTTGGGACAGTAGTTGATATCGGGGAGCTGTTTTTT. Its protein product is CASSLGTVVDIGELFF.

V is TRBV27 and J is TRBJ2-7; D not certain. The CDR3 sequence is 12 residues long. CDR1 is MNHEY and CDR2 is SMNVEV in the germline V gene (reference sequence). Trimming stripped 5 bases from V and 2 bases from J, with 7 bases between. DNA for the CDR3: TGTGCCAGCAGTCCATCTACCTACGAGCAGTACGTC. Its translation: CASSPSTYEQYV.

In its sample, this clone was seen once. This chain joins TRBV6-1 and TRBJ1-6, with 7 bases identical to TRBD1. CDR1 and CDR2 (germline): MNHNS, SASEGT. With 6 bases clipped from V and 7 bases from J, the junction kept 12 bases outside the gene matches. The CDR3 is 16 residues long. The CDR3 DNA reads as TGTGCCAGCAGAGAACCCGGGACAGCTAAGAATTCACCCCTCCACTTT. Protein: CASREPGTAKNSPLHF.

The CDR3 is CASSPRESTNYGYTF. In DNA form, the CDR3 reads TGTGCCAGCTCACCACGGGAGTCAACAAACTATGGCTACACCTTC. The gene calls are TRBV18 and TRBJ1-2; D gene unclear. The V end lost 1 base, the J end lost 2 bases, and 11 bases lay between the germline ends. This CDR3 is built from 15 residues. CDR1 and CDR2 (germline): KGHSH, LQKENI. Filled out from reference TRBV18 and TRBJ1-2, the complete variable domain reads NAGVMQNPRHLVRRRGQEARLRCSPMKGHSHVYWYRQLPEEGLKFMVYLQKENIIDESGMPKERFSAEFPKEGPSILRIQQVVRGDSAAYFCASSPRESTNYGYTFGSGTRLTVV.

The DNA for the CDR3 is TGTGCCAGCAGTCCTCGAGGGGCTTATGAGACCCAGTACTTC. Its protein is CASSPRGAYETQYF. This chain links TRBV5-6 with TRBJ2-5; D is possibly TRBD1 or TRBD2 (5 bases each). Per germline, CDR1 SGHDT and CDR2 YYEEEE. The CDR3 is 14 residues long. V was clipped by 5 bases and J by 5 bases, with 16 bases between them.

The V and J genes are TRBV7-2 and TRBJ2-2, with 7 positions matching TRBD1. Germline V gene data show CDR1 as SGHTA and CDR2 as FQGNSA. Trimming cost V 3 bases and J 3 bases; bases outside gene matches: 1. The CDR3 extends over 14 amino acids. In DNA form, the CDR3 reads TGTGCCAGCAGCTTCCAGGGGGACACCGGGGAGCTGTTTTTT. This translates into CASSFQGDTGELFF.

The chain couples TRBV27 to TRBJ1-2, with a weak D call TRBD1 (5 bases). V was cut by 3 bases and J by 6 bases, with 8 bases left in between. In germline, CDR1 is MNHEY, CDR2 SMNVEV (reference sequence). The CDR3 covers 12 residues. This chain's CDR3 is CASSLGGDGYTF. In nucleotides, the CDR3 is TGTGCCAGCAGTTTGGGAGGGGATGGCTACACCTTC.

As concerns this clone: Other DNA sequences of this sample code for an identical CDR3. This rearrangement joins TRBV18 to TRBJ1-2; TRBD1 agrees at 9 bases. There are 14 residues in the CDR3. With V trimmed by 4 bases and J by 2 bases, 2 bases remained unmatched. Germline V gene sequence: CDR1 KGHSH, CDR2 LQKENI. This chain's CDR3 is CASSLTGGNYGYTF. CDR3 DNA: TGTGCCAGCTCACTGACAGGGGGGAACTATGGCTACACCTTC.

The CDR3 DNA sequence: TGTGCCAGCAGCCGTGGAGGGGTGAACGAGCAGTACGTC. The encoded protein is CASSRGGVNEQYV. This chain uses TRBV5-4 with TRBJ2-7; perhaps TRBD2 as D (6 bases). Germline CDR1 reads SGHNT; CDR2 reads YYREEE (reference sequence). This CDR3 has 13 amino acids. The V gene lost 4 bases and the J gene lost 5 bases, with 13 bases spanning the gap.

The CDR3 protein is CASSLLLGSGANVLTF. CDR3 sequence (DNA): TGTGCCAGCAGTTTATTGCTTGGGTCTGGGGCCAACGTCCTGACTTTC. This chain links TRBV28 with TRBJ2-6; D unresolved. CDR3 length equals 16 residues. In germline, CDR1 is MDHEN, CDR2 SYDVKM. Between the trimmed V and J ends, which lost 1 base and 1 base, there was a span of 8 bases.

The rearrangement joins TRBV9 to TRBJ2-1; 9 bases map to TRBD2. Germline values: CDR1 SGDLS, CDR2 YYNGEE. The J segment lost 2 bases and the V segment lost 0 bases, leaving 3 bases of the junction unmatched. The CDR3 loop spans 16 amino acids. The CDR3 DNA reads TGTGCCAGCAGCGTAGACGCGGGGGGGACCTACAATGAGCAGTTCTTC. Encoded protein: CASSVDAGGTYNEQFF.

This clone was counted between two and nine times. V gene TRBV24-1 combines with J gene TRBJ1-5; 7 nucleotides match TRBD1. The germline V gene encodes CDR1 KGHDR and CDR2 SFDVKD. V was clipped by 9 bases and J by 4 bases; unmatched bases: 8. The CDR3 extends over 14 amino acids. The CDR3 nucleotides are TGTGCCACCGCCCAACAGGGGATTAATCAGCCCCAGCATTTT. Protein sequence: CATAQQGINQPQHF.

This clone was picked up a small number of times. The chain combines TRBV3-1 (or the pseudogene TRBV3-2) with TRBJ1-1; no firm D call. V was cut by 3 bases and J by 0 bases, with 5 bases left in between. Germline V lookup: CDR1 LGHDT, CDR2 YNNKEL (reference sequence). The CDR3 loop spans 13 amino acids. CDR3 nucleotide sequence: TGTGCCAGCAGCCAGATGGTGAACACTGAAGCTTTCTTT. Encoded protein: CASSQMVNTEAFF.

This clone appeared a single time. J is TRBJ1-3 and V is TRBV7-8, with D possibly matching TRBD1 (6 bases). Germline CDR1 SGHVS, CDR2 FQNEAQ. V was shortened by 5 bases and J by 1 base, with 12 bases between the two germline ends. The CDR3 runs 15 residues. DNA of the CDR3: TGTGCCAGCAGCAACTACAGGGTTTCTGGAAACACCATATATTTT. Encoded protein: CASSNYRVSGNTIYF.

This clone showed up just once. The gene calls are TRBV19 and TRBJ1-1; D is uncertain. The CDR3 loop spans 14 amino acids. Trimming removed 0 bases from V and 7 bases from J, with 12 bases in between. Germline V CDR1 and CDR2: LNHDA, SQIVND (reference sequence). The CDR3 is CASSIDRGSGEAFF. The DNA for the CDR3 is TGTGCCAGTAGTATAGATCGGGGTTCCGGTGAAGCTTTCTTT.